This T cell receptor beta chain was found in a study of beta chain features in type 1 diabetes. For the study at large: The patient and healthy donor groups were comparable for age, gender and cell yields.

The length of the CDR3 is 16 residues. Looked up from germline, CDR1 is SGHRS and CDR2 is YFSETQ. V lost 0 bases to trimming and J lost 4 bases; unmatched junction nucleotides: 6. Investigators reverse transcribed all isolated RNA, so they sequenced expressed TCRB transcripts. Naive, central memory and regulatory T cell samples averaged around 4 million immunoSEQ reads each. Using immunoSEQ multiplex PCR, the repertoire was profiled, and TCRdb retains in-frame clones only, with some absent. The sample shows around 200,000 clones, approximately 13% of them seen only once. V is TRBV5-1 and J is TRBJ2-5; 10 bases align to TRBD2. This clonotype originated in a woman aged 18-29 years in good health. The sequencing input was central memory CD4+ T cells from blood. This CDR3 is CASSLDGSGRTETQYF. In nucleotides, the CDR3 is TGCGCCAGCAGCTTGGATGGTAGCGGGAGGACAGAGACCCAGTACTTC.